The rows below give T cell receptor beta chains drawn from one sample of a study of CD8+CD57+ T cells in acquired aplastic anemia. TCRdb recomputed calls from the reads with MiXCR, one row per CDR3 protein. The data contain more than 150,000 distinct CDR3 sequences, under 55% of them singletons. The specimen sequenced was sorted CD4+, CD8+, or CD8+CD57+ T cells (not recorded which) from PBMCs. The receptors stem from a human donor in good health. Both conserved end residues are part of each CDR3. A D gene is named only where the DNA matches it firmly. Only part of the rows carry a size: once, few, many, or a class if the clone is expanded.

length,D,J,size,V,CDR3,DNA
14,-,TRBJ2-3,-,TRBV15,CATSRDSPTDTQYF,TGTGCCACCAGCAGAGACTCCCCTACAGATACGCAGTATTTT
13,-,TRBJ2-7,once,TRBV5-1,CASSLAERYEQYF,TGCGCCAGCAGCTTGGCGGAGAGGTACGAGCAGTACTTC
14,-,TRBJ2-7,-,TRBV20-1,CSARGGGGATEQYF,TGCAGTGCTAGGGGCGGAGGGGGGGCAACCGAGCAGTACTTC
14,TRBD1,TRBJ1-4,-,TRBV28,CASSPGGLNEKLFF,TGTGCCAGCAGCCCAGGGGGCCTTAATGAAAAACTGTTTTTT
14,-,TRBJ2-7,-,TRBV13,CASSLGYRDYEQYF,TGTGCCAGCAGCTTAGGTTACAGAGACTACGAGCAGTACTTC
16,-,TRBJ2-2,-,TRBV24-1,CATSDAGTINTGELFF,TGTGCCACCAGTGATGCCGGGACAATTAACACCGGGGAGCTGTTTTTT
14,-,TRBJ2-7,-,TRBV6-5,CASSYGDGTYEQYF,TGTGCCAGCAGTTACGGGGACGGAACCTACGAGCAGTACTTC
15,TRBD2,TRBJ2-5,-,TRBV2,CATRLTSGGAETQYF,TGTGCCACCCGCCTGACTAGCGGGGGGGCTGAGACCCAGTACTTC
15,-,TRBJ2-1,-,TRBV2,CASSAGWLARNEQFF,TGTGCCAGCAGTGCGGGTTGGCTAGCGAGAAATGAGCAGTTCTTC
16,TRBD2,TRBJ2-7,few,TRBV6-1,CASIRTAGTKDYEQYF,TGTGCCAGCATCCGCACGGCGGGGACTAAAGACTACGAGCAGTACTTC
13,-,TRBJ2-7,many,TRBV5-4,CASSYTGLDEQYF,TGTGCCAGCAGCTATACAGGGTTAGACGAGCAGTACTTC
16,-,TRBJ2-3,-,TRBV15,CATSRDLSRSTDTQYF,TGTGCCACCAGCAGAGATTTGAGTAGGAGCACAGATACGCAGTATTTT
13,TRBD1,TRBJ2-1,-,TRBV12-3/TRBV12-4,CASRVRQGWAQFF,TGTGCCAGCAGGGTGAGACAGGGATGGGCGCAGTTCTTC
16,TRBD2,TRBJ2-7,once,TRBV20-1,CSAYSPGLERSYEQYF,TGCAGTGCATACTCCCCGGGACTAGAACGCTCCTACGAGCAGTACTTC
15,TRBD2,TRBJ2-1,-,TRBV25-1,CASSESPMAGDEQFF,TGTGCCAGCAGTGAATCGCCTATGGCGGGAGATGAGCAGTTCTTC
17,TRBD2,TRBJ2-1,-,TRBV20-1,CSAAGLVGLRLYNEQFF,TGCAGTGCTGCCGGACTAGTAGGCCTTAGACTTTACAATGAGCAGTTCTTC
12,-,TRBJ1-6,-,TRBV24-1,CATSDLRGPLHF,TGTGCCACCAGTGATTTGCGGGGACCCCTCCACTTT
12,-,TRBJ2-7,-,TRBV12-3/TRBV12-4,CASGPRPYEQYF,TGTGCCAGCGGGCCGCGACCCTACGAGCAGTACTTC
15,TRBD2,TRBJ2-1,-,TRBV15,CATSRGAGGLNEQFF,TGTGCCACCAGCAGGGGCGCGGGGGGACTCAATGAGCAGTTCTTC
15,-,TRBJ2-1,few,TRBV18,CASSAAGGRGNEQFF,TGTGCCAGCTCCGCGGCTGGAGGCCGGGGGAATGAGCAGTTCTTC
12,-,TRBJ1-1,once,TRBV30,CAWRSVNTEAFF,TGTGCCTGGAGATCGGTGAACACTGAAGCTTTCTTT
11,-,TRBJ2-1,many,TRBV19,CASSKRDEQFF,TGTGCCAGTAGTAAGAGGGATGAGCAGTTCTTC
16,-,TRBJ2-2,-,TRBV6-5,CASSYFPPPGAGELFF,TGTGCCAGCAGTTATTTCCCACCTCCGGGCGCCGGGGAGCTGTTTTTT
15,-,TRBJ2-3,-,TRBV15,CATSRDRVSTDTQYF,TGTGCCACCAGCAGAGATCGGGTTAGCACAGATACGCAGTATTTT
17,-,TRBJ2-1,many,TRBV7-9,CASSLLGGGPSYNEQFF,TGTGCCAGCAGCTTACTGGGAGGAGGGCCTTCCTACAATGAGCAGTTCTTC
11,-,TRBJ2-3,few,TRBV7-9,CASGPGDTQYF,TGTGCCAGCGGGCCAGGGGATACGCAGTATTTT
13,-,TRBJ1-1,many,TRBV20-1,CSASRTENTEAFF,TGCAGTGCTTCCAGGACGGAGAACACTGAAGCTTTCTTT